This record covers a single T cell receptor (beta chain). The length of the CDR3 is 18 residues. Germline loops: CDR1 MNHNS, CDR2 SASEGT. The V and J ends lost 2 bases and 0 bases respectively, with 19 bases between them. This sample was included in a study of control samples from healthy donors and cancer patients. This table comes from immunoSEQ multiplex PCR, and its TCRdb copy is limited to in-frame clones, with some not included. The table lists 60,000 to 80,000 clones, roughly nine tenths of them singletons, with 4% in the top ten. This clonotype was obtained from a woman aged 45-65 years in good health. The V gene is TRBV6-1, the J gene TRBJ1-1, with D possibly TRBD1 on 5 matching bases. Sequencing was done on a sample of blood. The CDR3 coding sequence is TGTGCCAGCAGTGAATATCGGGGCGCGTTACAGCTGAACACTGAAGCTTTCTTT. It translates to CASSEYRGALQLNTEAFF.